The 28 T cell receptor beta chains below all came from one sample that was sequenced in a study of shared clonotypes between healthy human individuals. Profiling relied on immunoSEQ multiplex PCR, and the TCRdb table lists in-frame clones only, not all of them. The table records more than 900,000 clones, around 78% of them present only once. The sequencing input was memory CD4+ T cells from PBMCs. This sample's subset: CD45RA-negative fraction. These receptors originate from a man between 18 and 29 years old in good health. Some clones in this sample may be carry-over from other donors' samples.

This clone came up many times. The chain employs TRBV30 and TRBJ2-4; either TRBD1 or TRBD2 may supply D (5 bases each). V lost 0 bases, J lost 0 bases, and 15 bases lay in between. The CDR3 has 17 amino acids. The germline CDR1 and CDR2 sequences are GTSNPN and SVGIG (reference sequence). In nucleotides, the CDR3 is TGTGCCTGGAGTGTACGCAGGGAGTCATTAGCCAAAAACATTCAGTACTTC. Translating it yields CAWSVRRESLAKNIQYF.

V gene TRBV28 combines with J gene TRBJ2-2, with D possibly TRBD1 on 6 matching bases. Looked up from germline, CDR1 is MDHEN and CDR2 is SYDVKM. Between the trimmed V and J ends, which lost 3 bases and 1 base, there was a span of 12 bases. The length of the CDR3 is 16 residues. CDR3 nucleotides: TGTGCCAGCAGTTTCCCGGGACACGGGAACACCGGGGAGCTGTTTTTT. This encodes CASSFPGHGNTGELFF.

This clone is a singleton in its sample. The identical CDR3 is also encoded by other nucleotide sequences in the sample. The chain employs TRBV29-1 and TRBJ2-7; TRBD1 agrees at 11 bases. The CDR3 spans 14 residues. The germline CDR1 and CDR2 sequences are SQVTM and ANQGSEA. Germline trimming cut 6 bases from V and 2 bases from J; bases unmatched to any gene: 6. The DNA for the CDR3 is TGCAGCGTGGATCCGGGACAGGGGGCCTACGAGCAGTACTTC. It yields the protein CSVDPGQGAYEQYF.

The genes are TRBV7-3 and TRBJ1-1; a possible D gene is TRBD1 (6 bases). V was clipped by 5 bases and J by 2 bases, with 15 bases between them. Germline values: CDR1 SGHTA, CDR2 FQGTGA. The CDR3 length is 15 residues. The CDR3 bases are TGTGCCAGCAGCCCAACCGGGACACAAAACACTGAAGCTTTCTTT. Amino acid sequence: CASSPTGTQNTEAFF.

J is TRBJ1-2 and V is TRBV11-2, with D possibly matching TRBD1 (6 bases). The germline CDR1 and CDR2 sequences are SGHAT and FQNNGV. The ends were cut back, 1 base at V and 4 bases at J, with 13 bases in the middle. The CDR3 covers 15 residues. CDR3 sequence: CASSLGPGAGYGYTF. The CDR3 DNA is TGTGCCAGCAGCTTAGGGCCAGGGGCTGGCTATGGCTACACCTTC.

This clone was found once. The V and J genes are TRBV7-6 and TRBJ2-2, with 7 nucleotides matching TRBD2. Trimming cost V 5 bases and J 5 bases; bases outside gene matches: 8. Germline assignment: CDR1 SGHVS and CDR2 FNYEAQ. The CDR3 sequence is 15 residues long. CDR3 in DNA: TGTGCCAGCAGCCTCCTCAGGGAGGGAACCGGGGAGCTGTTTTTT. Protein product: CASSLLREGTGELFF.

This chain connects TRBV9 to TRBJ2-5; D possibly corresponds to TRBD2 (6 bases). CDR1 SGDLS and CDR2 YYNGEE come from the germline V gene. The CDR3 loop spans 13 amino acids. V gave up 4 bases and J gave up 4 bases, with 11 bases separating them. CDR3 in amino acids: CASSLQAGETQYF. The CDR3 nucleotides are TGTGCCAGCAGCCTACAAGCGGGAGAGACCCAGTACTTC. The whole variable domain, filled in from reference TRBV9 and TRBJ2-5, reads DSGVTQTPKHLITATGQRVTLRCSPRSGDLSVYWYQQSLDQGLQFLIQYYNGEERAKGNILERFSAQQFPDLHSELNLSSLELGDSALYFCASSLQAGETQYFGPGTRLLVL.

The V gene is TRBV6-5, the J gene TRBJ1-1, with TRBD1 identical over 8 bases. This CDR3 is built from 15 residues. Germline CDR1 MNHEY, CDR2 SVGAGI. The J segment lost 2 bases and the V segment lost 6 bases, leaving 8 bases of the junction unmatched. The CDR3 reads CASRQNQGANTEAFF. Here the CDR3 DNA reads TGTGCCAGCAGGCAGAATCAGGGGGCTAACACTGAAGCTTTCTTT.

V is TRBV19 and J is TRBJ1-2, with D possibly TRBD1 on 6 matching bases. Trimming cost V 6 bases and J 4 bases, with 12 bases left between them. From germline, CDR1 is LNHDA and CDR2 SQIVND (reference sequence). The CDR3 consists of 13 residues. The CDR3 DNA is TGTGCCAGTAGCTCCGGGGGCGGCTATGGCTACACCTTC. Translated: CASSSGGGYGYTF.

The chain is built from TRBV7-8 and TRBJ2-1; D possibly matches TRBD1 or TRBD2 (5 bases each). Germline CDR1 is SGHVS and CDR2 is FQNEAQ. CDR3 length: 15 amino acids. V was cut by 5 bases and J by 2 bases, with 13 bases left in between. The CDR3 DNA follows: TGTGCCAGCAGCCCGGGACGGGTCACCTACAATGAGCAGTTCTTC. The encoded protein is CASSPGRVTYNEQFF.

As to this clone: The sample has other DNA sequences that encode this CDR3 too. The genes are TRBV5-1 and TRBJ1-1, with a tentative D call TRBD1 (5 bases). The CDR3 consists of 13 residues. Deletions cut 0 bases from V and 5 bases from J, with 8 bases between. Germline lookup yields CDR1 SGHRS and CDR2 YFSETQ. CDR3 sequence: CASSLEWGTEAFF. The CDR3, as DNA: TGCGCCAGCAGCTTGGAGTGGGGGACTGAAGCTTTCTTT.

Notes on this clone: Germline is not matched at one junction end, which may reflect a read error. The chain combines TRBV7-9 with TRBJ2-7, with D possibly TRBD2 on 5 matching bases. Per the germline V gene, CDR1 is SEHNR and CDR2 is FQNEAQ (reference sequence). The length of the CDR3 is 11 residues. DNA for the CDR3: TGTGCCAGCAGCTTAGCGGAGGAAGCCGACTTC. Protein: CASSLAEEADF.

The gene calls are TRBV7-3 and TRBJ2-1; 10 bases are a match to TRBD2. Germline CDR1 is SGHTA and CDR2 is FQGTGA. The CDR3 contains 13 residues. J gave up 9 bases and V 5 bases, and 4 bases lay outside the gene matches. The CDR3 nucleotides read TGTGCCAGCAGCCCGGGACTAGCGACTGAGCAGTTCTTC. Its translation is CASSPGLATEQFF. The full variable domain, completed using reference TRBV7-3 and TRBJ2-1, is GAGVSQTPSNKVTEKGKYVELRCDPISGHTALYWYRQSLGQGPEFLIYFQGTGAADDSGLPNDRFFAVRPEGSVSTLKIQRTERGDSAVYLCASSPGLATEQFFGPGTRLTVL.

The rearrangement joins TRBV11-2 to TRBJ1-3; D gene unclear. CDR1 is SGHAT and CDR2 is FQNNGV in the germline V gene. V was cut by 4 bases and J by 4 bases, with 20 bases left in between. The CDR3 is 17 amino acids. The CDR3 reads CASSSLDLLVWGNTIYF. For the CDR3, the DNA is TGTGCCAGCAGCTCACTGGACCTTCTAGTTTGGGGAAACACCATATATTTT.

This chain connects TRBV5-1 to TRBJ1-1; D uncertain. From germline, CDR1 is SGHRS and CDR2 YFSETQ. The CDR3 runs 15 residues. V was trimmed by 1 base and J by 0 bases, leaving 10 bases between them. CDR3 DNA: TGCGCCAGCAGCTTGTCTTCAGGTGTGAACACTGAAGCTTTCTTT. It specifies CASSLSSGVNTEAFF.

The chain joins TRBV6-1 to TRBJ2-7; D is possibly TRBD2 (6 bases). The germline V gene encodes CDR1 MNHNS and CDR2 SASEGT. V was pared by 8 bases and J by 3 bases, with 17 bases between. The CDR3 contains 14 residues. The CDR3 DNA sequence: TGTGCCAGCTCACTCCAGGGAGGCTTCTACGAGCAGTACTTC. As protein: CASSLQGGFYEQYF.

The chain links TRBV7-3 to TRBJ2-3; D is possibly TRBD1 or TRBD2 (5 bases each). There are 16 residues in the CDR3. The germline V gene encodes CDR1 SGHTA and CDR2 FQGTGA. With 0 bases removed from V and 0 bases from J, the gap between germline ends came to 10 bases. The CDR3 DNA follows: TGTGCCAGCAGCTTAACTGGGGGAGTTAGCACAGATACGCAGTATTTT. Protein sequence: CASSLTGGVSTDTQYF.

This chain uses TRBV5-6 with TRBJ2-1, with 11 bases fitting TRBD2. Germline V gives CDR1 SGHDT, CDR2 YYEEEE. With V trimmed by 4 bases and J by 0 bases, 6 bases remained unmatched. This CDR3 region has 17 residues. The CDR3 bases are TGTGCCAGCAGCAAAACTAGCGGGAGTACCTCCTACAATGAGCAGTTCTTC. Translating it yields CASSKTSGSTSYNEQFF.

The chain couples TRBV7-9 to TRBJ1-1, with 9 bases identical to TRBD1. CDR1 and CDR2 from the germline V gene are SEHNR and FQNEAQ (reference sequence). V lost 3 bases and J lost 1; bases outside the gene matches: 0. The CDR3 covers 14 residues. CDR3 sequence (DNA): TGTGCCAGCAGCTTGGACAGGGGGAACACTGAAGCTTTCTTT. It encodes CASSLDRGNTEAFF. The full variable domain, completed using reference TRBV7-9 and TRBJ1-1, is DTGVSQNPRHKITKRGQNVTFRCDPISEHNRLYWYRQTLGQGPEFLTYFQNEAQLEKSRLLSDRFSAERPKGSFSTLEIQRTEQGDSAMYLCASSLDRGNTEAFFGQGTRLTVV.

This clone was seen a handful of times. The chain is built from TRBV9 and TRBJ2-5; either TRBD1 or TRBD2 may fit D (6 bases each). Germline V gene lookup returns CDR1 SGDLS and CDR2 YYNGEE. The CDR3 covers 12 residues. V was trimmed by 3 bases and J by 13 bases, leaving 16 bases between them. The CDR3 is CASSAEGGRLYF. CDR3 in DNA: TGTGCCAGCAGCGCCGAGGGGGGCCGCTTGTACTTC.

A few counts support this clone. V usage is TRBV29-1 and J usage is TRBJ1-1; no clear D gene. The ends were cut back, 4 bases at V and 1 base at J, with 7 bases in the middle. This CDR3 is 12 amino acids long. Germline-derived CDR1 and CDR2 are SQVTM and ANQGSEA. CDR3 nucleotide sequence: TGCAGCGTTGTTTGGCCGAACACTGAAGCTTTCTTT. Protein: CSVVWPNTEAFF.

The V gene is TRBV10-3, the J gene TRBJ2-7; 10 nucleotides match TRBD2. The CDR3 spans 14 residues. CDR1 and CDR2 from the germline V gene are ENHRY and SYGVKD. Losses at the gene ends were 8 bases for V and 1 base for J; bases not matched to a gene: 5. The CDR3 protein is CAIGLAGVSYEQYF. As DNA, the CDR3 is TGTGCCATCGGGCTAGCGGGAGTTTCCTACGAGCAGTACTTC.

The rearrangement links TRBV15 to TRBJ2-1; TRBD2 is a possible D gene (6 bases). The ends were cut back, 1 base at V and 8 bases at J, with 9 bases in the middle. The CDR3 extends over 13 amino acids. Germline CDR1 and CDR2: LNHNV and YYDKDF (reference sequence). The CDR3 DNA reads TGTGCCACCAGCAGAGCGGAGGGATATGAGCAGTTCTTC. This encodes CATSRAEGYEQFF.

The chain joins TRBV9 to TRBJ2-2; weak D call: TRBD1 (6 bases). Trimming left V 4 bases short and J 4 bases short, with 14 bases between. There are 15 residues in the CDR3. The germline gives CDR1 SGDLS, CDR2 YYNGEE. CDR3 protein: CASSPRGRFTGELFF. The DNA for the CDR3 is TGTGCCAGCAGCCCTAGGGGGAGATTCACCGGGGAGCTGTTTTTT.

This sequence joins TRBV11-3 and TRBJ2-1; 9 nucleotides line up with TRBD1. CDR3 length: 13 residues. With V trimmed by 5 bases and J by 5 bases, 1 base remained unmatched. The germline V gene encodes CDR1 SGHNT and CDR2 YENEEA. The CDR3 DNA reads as TGTGCCAGCAGCCGGACAGGGGACAATGAGCAGTTCTTC. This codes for CASSRTGDNEQFF. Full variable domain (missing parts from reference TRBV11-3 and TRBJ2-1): EAGVVQSPRYKIIEKKQPVAFWCNPISGHNTLYWYLQNLGQGPELLIRYENEEAVDDSQLPKDRFSAERLKGVDSTLKIQPAELGDSAVYLCASSRTGDNEQFFGPGTRLTVL.

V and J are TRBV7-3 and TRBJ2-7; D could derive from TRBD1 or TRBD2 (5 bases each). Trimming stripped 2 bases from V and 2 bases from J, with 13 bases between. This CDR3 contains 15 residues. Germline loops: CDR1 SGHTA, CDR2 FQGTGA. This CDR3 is CASSLYSGTTYEQYF. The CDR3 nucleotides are TGTGCCAGCAGCTTATATTCAGGGACCACCTACGAGCAGTACTTC.

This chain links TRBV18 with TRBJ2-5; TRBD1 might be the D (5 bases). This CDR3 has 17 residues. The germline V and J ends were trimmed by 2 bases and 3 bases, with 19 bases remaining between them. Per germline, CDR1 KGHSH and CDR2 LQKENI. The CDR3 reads CASSPNSQLGPEETQYF. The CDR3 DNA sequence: TGTGCCAGCTCACCAAACTCCCAACTGGGGCCTGAAGAGACCCAGTACTTC.

In DNA, the CDR3 is TGTGCCAGCAGCCCCCTTGGGACAGGGGGGATCTATGGCTACACCTTC. Its protein is CASSPLGTGGIYGYTF. V is TRBV27 and J is TRBJ1-2; 11 positions agree with TRBD1. The CDR3 is 16 residues long. J was trimmed by 4 bases and V by 6 bases; bases with no gene match: 10. Germline loops: CDR1 MNHEY, CDR2 SMNVEV (reference sequence).